The T cell receptor beta chain described here comes from a study of T cells in localized non-small cell lung cancer. This CDR3 is built from 15 residues. Germline V lookup: CDR1 MNHNS, CDR2 SASEGT. Trimming took 3 bases from V and 5 from J, leaving 16 bases between them. TCRdb's table, derived via immunoSEQ multiplex PCR, lists solely in-frame clones and lacks some. Here the sample spans 20,000 to 30,000 clones, about 86% being singletons. Specimen: peripheral blood, collected before any cancer treatment. The receptor comes from a female donor of 60 years or more with stage I lung adenocarcinoma. J is TRBJ1-1 and V is TRBV6-1; TRBD1 is a possible D gene (5 bases). As DNA, the CDR3 is TGTGCCAGCAGTGATTGGCACCTAGGGGTAACTGAAGCTTTCTTT. It translates to CASSDWHLGVTEAFF.